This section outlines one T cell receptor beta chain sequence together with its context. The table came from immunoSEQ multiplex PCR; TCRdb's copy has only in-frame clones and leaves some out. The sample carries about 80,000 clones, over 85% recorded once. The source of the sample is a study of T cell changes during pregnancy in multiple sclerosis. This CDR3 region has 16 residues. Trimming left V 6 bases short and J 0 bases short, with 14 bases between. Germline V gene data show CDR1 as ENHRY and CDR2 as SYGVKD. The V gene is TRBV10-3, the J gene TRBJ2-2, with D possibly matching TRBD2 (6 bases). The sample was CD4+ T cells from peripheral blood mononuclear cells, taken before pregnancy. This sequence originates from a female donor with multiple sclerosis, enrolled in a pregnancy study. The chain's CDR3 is CAIREGRDANTGELFF. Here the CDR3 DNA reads TGTGCCATCAGGGAGGGGAGAGACGCGAACACCGGGGAGCTGTTTTTT.